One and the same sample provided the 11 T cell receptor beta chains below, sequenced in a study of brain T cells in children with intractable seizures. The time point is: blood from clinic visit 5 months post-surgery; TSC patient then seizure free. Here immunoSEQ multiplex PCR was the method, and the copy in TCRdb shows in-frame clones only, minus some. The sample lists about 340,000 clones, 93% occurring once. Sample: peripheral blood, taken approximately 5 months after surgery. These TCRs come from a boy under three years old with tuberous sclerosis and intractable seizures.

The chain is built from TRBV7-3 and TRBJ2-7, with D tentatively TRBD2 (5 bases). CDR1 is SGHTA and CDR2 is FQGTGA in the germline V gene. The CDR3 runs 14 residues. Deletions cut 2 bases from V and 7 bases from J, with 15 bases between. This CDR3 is CASSLYGKPWEQYF. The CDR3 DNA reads TGTGCCAGCAGCTTATACGGGAAACCCTGGGAGCAGTACTTC.

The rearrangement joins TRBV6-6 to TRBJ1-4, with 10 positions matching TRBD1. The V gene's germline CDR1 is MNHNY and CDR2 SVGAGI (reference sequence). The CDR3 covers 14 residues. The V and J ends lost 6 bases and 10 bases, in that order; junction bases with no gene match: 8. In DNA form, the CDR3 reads TGTGCCAGCAGACTCCCGGGACAGGGGACAAAACTGTTTTTT. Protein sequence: CASRLPGQGTKLFF.

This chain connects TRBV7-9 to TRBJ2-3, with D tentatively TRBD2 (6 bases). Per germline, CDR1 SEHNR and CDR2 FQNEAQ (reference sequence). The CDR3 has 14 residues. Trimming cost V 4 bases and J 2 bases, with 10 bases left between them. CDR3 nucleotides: TGTGCCAGCAGCTCGGGACTTTCCACAGATACGCAGTATTTT. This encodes CASSSGLSTDTQYF.

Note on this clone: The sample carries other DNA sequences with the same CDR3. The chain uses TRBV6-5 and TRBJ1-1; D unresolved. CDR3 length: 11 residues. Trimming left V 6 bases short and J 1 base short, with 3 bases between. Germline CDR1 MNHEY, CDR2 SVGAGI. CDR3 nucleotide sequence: TGTGCCAGCAGGCGGAACACTGAAGCTTTCTTT. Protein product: CASRRNTEAFF.

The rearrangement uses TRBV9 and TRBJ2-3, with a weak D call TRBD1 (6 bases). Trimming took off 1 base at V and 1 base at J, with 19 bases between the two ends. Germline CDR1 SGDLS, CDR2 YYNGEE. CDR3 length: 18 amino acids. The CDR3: CASSVHPSGALGTDTQYF. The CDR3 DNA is TGTGCCAGCAGCGTACATCCCTCAGGGGCGTTGGGCACAGATACGCAGTATTTT.

This CDR3 is CASNVIRDRRPLTYEQYF. CDR3 DNA: TGTGCCAGCAACGTAATCCGGGACAGGAGGCCCCTTACCTACGAGCAGTACTTC. V and J are TRBV5-6 and TRBJ2-7, with 8 bases aligning to TRBD1. Trimming at V came to 6 bases and at J to 2 bases, leaving 19 bases not matched to a gene. The V gene's germline CDR1 is SGHDT and CDR2 YYEEEE. This CDR3 is 18 amino acids long.

CDR3 sequence (DNA): TGCAGCGTTCTTGACCTGACAGAGAACACTGAAGCTTTCTTT. Translation gives CSVLDLTENTEAFF. V and J are TRBV29-1 and TRBJ1-1, with a weak D call TRBD1 (5 bases). The CDR3 is made up of 14 amino acids. Germline values: CDR1 SQVTM, CDR2 ANQGSEA. V was pared by 5 bases and J by 1 base, with 14 bases between.

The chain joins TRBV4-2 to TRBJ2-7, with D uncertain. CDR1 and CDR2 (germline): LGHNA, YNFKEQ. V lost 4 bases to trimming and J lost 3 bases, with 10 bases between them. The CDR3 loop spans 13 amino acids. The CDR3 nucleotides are TGTGCCAGCAGCCCACATGTTTTCTACGAGCAGTACTTC. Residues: CASSPHVFYEQYF.

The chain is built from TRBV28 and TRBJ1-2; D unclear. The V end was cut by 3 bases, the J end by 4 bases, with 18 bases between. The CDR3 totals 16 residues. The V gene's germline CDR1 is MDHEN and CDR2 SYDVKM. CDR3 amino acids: CASSLRGYTLAYGYTF. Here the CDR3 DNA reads TGTGCCAGCAGTTTGAGAGGCTACACCCTGGCCTATGGCTACACCTTC.

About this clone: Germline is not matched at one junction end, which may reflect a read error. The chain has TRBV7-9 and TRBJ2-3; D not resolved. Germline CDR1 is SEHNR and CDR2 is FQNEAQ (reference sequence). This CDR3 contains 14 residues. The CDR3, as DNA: TGTGCCAGCAGCCACCTCATTTCCGGCATTGTTGTAGATTTT. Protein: CASSHLISGIVVDF.

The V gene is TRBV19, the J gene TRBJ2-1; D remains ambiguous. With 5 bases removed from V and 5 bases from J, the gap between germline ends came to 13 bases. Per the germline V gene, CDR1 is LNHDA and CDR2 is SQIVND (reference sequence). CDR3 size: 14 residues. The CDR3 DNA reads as TGTGCCAGTAGTTGGGTCTGGCCTGACAATGAGCAGTTCTTC. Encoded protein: CASSWVWPDNEQFF.